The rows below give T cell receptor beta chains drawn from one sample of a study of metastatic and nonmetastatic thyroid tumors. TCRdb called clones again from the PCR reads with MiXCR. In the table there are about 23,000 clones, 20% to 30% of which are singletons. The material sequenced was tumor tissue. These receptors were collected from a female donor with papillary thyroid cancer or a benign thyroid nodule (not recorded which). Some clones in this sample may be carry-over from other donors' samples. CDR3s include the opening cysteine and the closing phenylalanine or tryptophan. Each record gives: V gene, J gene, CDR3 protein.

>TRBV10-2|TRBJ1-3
CASSGGTAAGNTIYF
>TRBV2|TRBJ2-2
CASNETLYGLAGTNTGELFF
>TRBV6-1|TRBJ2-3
CASSVRGSTDTQYF
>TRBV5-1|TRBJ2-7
CASEDGAGYEQYF
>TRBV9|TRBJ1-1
CASSVVGSATEAFF
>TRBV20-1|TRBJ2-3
CSARDRILAGYTQYF
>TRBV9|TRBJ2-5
CASSVGGGGPLETQYF
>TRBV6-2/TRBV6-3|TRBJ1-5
CASSHPGSTSNQPQHF
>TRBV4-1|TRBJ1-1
CASSLQRGSVEAFF
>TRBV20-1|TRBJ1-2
CSGYGQGAYGYTF
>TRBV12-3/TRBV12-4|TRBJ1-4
CASSLVLEKLFF
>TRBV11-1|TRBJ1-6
CASSVGPPSDSPLHF
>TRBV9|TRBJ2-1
CASSAGLGGEQFF
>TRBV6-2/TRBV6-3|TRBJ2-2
CASSYSETGELFF
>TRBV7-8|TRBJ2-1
CASSSRVLAGVYRFF
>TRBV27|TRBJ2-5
CASSQGRGGETQYF
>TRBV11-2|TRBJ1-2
CASSLLQGGVNYGYTF
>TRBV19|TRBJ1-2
CAVRTGKYGYTF
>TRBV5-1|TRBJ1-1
CASSGFGQEAFF
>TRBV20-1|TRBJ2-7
CSALSSGRAYEQYF
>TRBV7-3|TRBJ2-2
CASSTGLTGELFF
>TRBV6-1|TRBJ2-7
CASSPPRDRSYEQYF
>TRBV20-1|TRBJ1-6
CSARTFDSPGDYNSPLHF
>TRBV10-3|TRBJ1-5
CAIGTGDSNQPQHF
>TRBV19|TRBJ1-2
CASSGRQGYGYTF
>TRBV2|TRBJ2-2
CASSEGRLAGGKSDTGELFF
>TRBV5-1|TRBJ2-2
CASSVGGTAELFF
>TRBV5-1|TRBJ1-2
CASSADGDYGYTF
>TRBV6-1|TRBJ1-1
CASSEFGGGRVNTEAFF
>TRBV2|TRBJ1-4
CASRVNNEKLFF
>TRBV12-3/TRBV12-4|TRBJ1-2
CASSNKEGGYTF
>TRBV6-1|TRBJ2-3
CASIVQRGWHTQYF
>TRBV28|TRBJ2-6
CASSTRTGQGSNVLTF
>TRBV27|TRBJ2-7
CASSYVPTKSSYEQYF
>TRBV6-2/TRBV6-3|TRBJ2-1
CASSSVTILNEQFF
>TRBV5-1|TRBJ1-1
CASSLALEVNTEAFF
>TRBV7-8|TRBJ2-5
CASSLRRAAPGVTQYF
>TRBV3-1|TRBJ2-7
CASSQEALGRGSSYEQYF
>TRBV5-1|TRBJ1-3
CASSLEGQALNTIYF
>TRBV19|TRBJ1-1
CASSTRTERLNTEAFF
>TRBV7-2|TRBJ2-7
CASSLGDVSSYEQYF
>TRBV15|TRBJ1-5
CATSPGGPNQPQHF
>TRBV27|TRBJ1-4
CASRPTGGHEKLFF
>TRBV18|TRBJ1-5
CASSLNRGNQPQHF
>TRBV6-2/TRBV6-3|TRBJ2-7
CSTSYPGYEQYF
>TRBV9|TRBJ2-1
CASSALGREQFF